Listed below are T cell receptor beta chains from one sample, sequenced in a study of blood T cell repertoires in COVID-19. Using immunoSEQ multiplex PCR, the repertoire was profiled, and TCRdb retains in-frame clones only, with some absent. Among some 130,000 clones listed, about 89% were seen once. The sample was peripheral blood. These TCRs come from a man aged 55 to 70 with COVID-19, enrolled during active disease. Both conserved end residues are part of each CDR3. The order of the fields is D gene, clone size, V gene, J gene, CDR3 DNA, CDR3 protein. The D gene is left open where the match is weak. Clone size is not always given. Where it is, it says once, few, many or a class for expanded clones.

-	few	TRBV4-1	TRBJ1-2	TGCGCCAGCAGCCAAGATCCCGGGGGGACCGGAATGACGGGCTACACCTTC	CASSQDPGGTGMTGYTF
-	once	TRBV27	TRBJ1-6	TGTGCCAGCAGGGAGGGTTTCGGTATTAGGTCACCCCTCCACTTT	CASREGFGIRSPLHF
TRBD1	-	TRBV5-4	TRBJ2-1	TGTGCCAGCAGCTTGGGGACAGGGGGAGCCAATGAGCAGTTCTTC	CASSLGTGGANEQFF
TRBD1	-	TRBV5-6	TRBJ2-3	TGTGCCAGCAGGGTTGGGACAGGGGTAGGCACAGATACGCAGTATTTT	CASRVGTGVGTDTQYF
-	-	TRBV6-6	TRBJ2-7	TGTGCCAGCAGCGCCACCACATACGAGCAGTACTTC	CASSATTYEQYF
TRBD1	-	TRBV6-5	TRBJ1-6	TGTGCCAGCAGTCCGGGACAGAGTAATTCACCCCTCCACTTT	CASSPGQSNSPLHF
-	once	TRBV5-4	TRBJ2-2	TGTGCCAGCACCCAGGACGCGGGGGCCAACACCGGGGAGCTGTTTTTT	CASTQDAGANTGELFF
-	-	TRBV2	TRBJ1-2	TGTGCCAGCAGTGTTCAGGGGAACTATGGCTACACCTTC	CASSVQGNYGYTF
-	few	TRBV6-1	TRBJ2-2	TGTGCCAGCAGTGATAGACAGGCTTCAACCGGGGAGCTGTTTTTT	CASSDRQASTGELFF
TRBD2	-	TRBV5-1	TRBJ2-3	TGCGCCAGCAGCTTGTGGGCGGGAGGGGGCACAGATACGCAGTATTTT	CASSLWAGGGTDTQYF
-	-	TRBV9	TRBJ1-2	TGTGCCAGCAGCCCCCGGGGGGAGGGAAGCACTAACTATGGCTACACCTTC	CASSPRGEGSTNYGYTF
TRBD1	once	TRBV28	TRBJ1-2	TGTGCCAGCAGTTCAGAGCGACAGGGGAACTATGGCTACACCTTC	CASSSERQGNYGYTF
TRBD1	-	TRBV4-1	TRBJ2-3	TGCGCCAGCAGCCAAGGGACAGGGGTAGATACGCAGTATTTT	CASSQGTGVDTQYF
TRBD1	-	TRBV11-2	TRBJ1-1	TGTGCCAGCAGCCCTCGACAGGGGAGTCGAGCTTTCTTT	CASSPRQGSRAFF
TRBD2	few	TRBV4-1	TRBJ2-3	TGCGCCAGCAGCCAAGGTACCACTAGCGGGGGCACAGATACGCAGTATTTT	CASSQGTTSGGTDTQYF
TRBD1	-	TRBV5-4	TRBJ1-4	TGTGCCAGCAGCCTAGGACAGGGTGCTAATGAAAAACTGTTTTTT	CASSLGQGANEKLFF
-	-	TRBV6-1	TRBJ1-1	TGTGCCAGCAGTGAAGCAAGTTGGCACCAGAACACTGAAGCTTTCTTT	CASSEASWHQNTEAFF
-	-	TRBV7-3	TRBJ1-1	TGTGCCAGCAGCTTAGGGGGGTTATTAAACACTGAAGCTTTCTTT	CASSLGGLLNTEAFF
TRBD2	once	TRBV30	TRBJ2-1	TGTGCCTGGAGTTTCAGCCGGGGGGTTAGGGGTGAGCAGTTCTTC	CAWSFSRGVRGEQFF
TRBD2	-	TRBV19	TRBJ2-5	TGTGCCAGTAGTATAGGTTCGCGGGGGGCCTCCCAAGAGACCCAGTACTTC	CASSIGSRGASQETQYF
TRBD1	-	TRBV7-9	TRBJ2-7	TGTGCCAGCAGCACCGGACAGGGGTCCCACGAGCAGTACTTC	CASSTGQGSHEQYF
TRBD1	-	TRBV5-6	TRBJ2-5	TGTGCCAGCAACGAACAGGGGCTAGGCGGAGAGACCCAGTACTTC	CASNEQGLGGETQYF
TRBD2	-	TRBV14	TRBJ2-7	TGTGCCAGCAGCCAAGGACTAGCGGGGGAGCAGTACTTC	CASSQGLAGEQYF
-	-	TRBV14	TRBJ1-2	TGTGCCAGCAGCTCCGGGAACTATGGCTACACCTTC	CASSSGNYGYTF
-	-	TRBV10-1	TRBJ2-5	TGCGCCAGCAGTGAGTCAATGGAGGGGAGGACCCAGTACTTC	CASSESMEGRTQYF
-	-	TRBV9	TRBJ2-3	TGTGCCAGCAGCGTAGGAAGGAGTGGGGCCACAGATACGCAGTATTTT	CASSVGRSGATDTQYF
-	-	TRBV2	TRBJ1-2	TGTGCCAGCAGTCCACAGGGAAGTCTACACTATGGCTACACCTTC	CASSPQGSLHYGYTF
-	-	TRBV20-1	TRBJ1-2	TGCAGTGCTAGTCCTAGTGATGGCTACACCTTC	CSASPSDGYTF
-	-	TRBV6-6	TRBJ2-7	TGTGCCAGCAGTAGCAACAGGGATTTGGAGCAGTACTTC	CASSSNRDLEQYF
TRBD1	-	TRBV3-1/TRBV3-2	TRBJ2-3	TGTGCCAGCAGCCACCAGCAGGGGGGCACAGATACGCAGTATTTT	CASSHQQGGTDTQYF
-	-	TRBV6-6	TRBJ1-1	TGTGCCAGCAGTTCAAGCCACACTGAAGCTTTCTTT	CASSSSHTEAFF
-	-	TRBV6-5	TRBJ1-5	TGTGCCAGCAGCCATTCCGGGACATCCAATCAGCCCCAGCATTTT	CASSHSGTSNQPQHF
TRBD2	-	TRBV3-1/TRBV3-2	TRBJ2-2	TGTGCCAGCAGCCAAGCGATGCGGGGGGCTAACACCGGGGAGCTGTTTTTT	CASSQAMRGANTGELFF
-	once	TRBV7-9	TRBJ1-5	TGTGCCAGCAGCCCGCAAGGGGGCAATCAGCCCCAGCATTTT	CASSPQGGNQPQHF
-	-	TRBV5-6	TRBJ1-6	TGTGCCAGCAGCTTGGCGGGGGATTCACCCCTCCACTTT	CASSLAGDSPLHF
TRBD1	-	TRBV27	TRBJ1-1	TGTGCCAGCAGCGCTTCGGACAGGGGTACTGAAGCTTTCTTT	CASSASDRGTEAFF
-	-	TRBV9	TRBJ1-2	TGTGCCAGCAGCGTATATCCAGAGGACAGCTACACCTTC	CASSVYPEDSYTF
-	-	TRBV19	TRBJ1-3	TGTGCCAGTAATCCAGATGGCGGCTCTGGAAACACCATATATTTT	CASNPDGGSGNTIYF
-	-	TRBV28	TRBJ2-7	TGTGCCAGCAGTTTTGCAGGGGCGAGAAACGAGCAGTACTTC	CASSFAGARNEQYF
TRBD1	-	TRBV5-1	TRBJ2-1	TGCGCCAGCAGCTTCCAGGGACAGTACAATGAGCAGTTCTTC	CASSFQGQYNEQFF
-	-	TRBV11-2	TRBJ2-7	TGTGCCAGCAGCTTAGAAAGGAGGAACCCCTACGAGCAGTACTTC	CASSLERRNPYEQYF
-	-	TRBV11-2	TRBJ1-6	TGTGCCAGCAGCTTGGCCAGAAATTCACCCCTCCACTTT	CASSLARNSPLHF
TRBD1	-	TRBV19	TRBJ1-1	TGTGCCAGTAGCCACAGGGGGAGGAACACTGAAGCTTTCTTT	CASSHRGRNTEAFF
TRBD1	-	TRBV9	TRBJ1-2	TGTGCCAGCAGCCCTAACCCCGGGACAGCTGAAGCTAACTATGGCTACACCTTC	CASSPNPGTAEANYGYTF
-	-	TRBV7-8	TRBJ1-1	TGTGCCAGCAGCTTAGGCAGGGCTAACACTGAAGCTTTCTTT	CASSLGRANTEAFF
-	once	TRBV6-6	TRBJ1-2	TGTGCCAGCACCTTGACAGGATCCGGCTATGGCTACACCTTC	CASTLTGSGYGYTF
-	-	TRBV12-5	TRBJ1-5	TGTGCTAGTGGTTTCGTGACAGATAGCAATCAGCCCCAGCATTTT	CASGFVTDSNQPQHF
-	-	TRBV6-6	TRBJ1-6	TGTGCCAGCAGTCCCTCAAGCCGGAGCTCCTATAATTCACCCCTCCACTTT	CASSPSSRSSYNSPLHF
-	-	TRBV15	TRBJ1-1	TGTGCCACCAGCAGAGTGCGGGGAATGAACACTGAAGCTTTCTTT	CATSRVRGMNTEAFF
TRBD2	-	TRBV9	TRBJ2-1	TGTGCCAGCAGCGGAGGGACTAGCGGGGGGAAGAAGTTCTTC	CASSGGTSGGKKFF
TRBD1	-	TRBV4-2	TRBJ2-1	TGTGCCAGCAGCCAAGAGGACAGGGGGCTCTCCTACAATGAGCAGTTCTTC	CASSQEDRGLSYNEQFF
-	-	TRBV30	TRBJ1-1	TGTGCCTGGAGACGGGACACTGAAGCTTTCTTT	CAWRRDTEAFF
TRBD1	-	TRBV6-5	TRBJ1-4	TGTGCCAGCATAGACAGGGGAAGGAATGAAAAACTGTTTTTT	CASIDRGRNEKLFF